Below, 9 T cell receptor beta chains from the same sample are listed, as sequenced in a study of T cell responses to AZD1222 COVID-19 vaccine. Generated by immunoSEQ multiplex PCR, the TCRdb table keeps only in-frame clones and is missing some. The table includes 110,000 to 150,000 clones, 90% to 95% detected once. Source: peripheral blood, taken on day 0 of MenACWY control vaccination. The receptors stem from an adult in good health.

The J gene is TRBJ1-1, the V gene TRBV7-9; unclear D gene. This CDR3 region has 12 residues. Germline-derived CDR1 and CDR2 are SEHNR and FQNEAQ (reference sequence). Trimming removed 0 bases from V and 4 bases from J, with 3 bases in between. CDR3 region: CASSLAVTEAFF. The CDR3 DNA reads as TGTGCCAGCAGCTTAGCGGTCACTGAAGCTTTCTTT.

V and J are TRBV19 and TRBJ2-1, with unresolved D. Germline V CDR1 and CDR2: LNHDA, SQIVND (reference sequence). CDR3 length equals 13 residues. V dropped 5 bases and J dropped 2 bases, with 7 bases sitting between them. CDR3 nucleotides: TGTGCCAGTAGTTTGGTTACCTACAATGAGCAGTTCTTC. This encodes CASSLVTYNEQFF.

V is TRBV5-6 and J is TRBJ2-5; possible D gene TRBD1, 7 bases. Germline V gives CDR1 SGHDT, CDR2 YYEEEE. This CDR3 spans 16 amino acids. V was trimmed by 1 base and J by 2 bases, leaving 15 bases between them. This CDR3 is CASSLLGGGIQETQYF. CDR3 in DNA: TGTGCCAGCAGCTTGCTCGGAGGGGGCATACAAGAGACCCAGTACTTC. Full variable domain (rest looked up from reference TRBV5-6 and TRBJ2-5): DAGVTQSPTHLIKTRGQQVTLRCSPKSGHDTVSWYQQALGQGPQFIFQYYEEEERQRGNFPDRFSGHQFPNYSSELNVNALLLGDSALYLCASSLLGGGIQETQYFGPGTRLLVL.

V gene TRBV5-6 combines with J gene TRBJ1-5; D gene unclear. Trimming removed 1 base at V and 4 bases at J, with 0 bases between. The CDR3 covers 11 residues. Germline V CDR1 and CDR2: SGHDT, YYEEEE. Here the CDR3 reads CASSLNQPQHF. CDR3 sequence (DNA): TGTGCCAGCAGCTTGAATCAGCCCCAGCATTTT.

V gene TRBV9 combines with J gene TRBJ2-1; perhaps TRBD1 as D (6 bases). V gave up 0 bases and J gave up 7 bases, with 8 bases separating them. The CDR3 has 13 amino acids. Germline-derived CDR1 and CDR2 are SGDLS and YYNGEE. The CDR3, as DNA: TGTGCCAGCAGCGTAGACAGGGCTAATGAGCAGTTCTTC. Translated, it gives CASSVDRANEQFF.

The rearrangement joins TRBV6-4 to TRBJ2-3; 8 bases map to TRBD2. V lost 0 bases and J lost 4; bases outside the gene matches: 0. Germline V CDR1 and CDR2: MRHNA, SNTAGT. The CDR3 is made up of 14 amino acids. The CDR3 is CASSDSSGADTQYF. CDR3 bases: TGTGCCAGCAGTGACTCTAGCGGGGCAGATACGCAGTATTTT.

The chain is built from TRBV2 and TRBJ2-7; D not certain. The CDR3 consists of 15 residues. CDR1 is SNHLY, CDR2 FYNNEI, per germline. V lost 6 bases and J lost 0, with 15 bases in between. The CDR3 spells CASRNPLRSSYEQYF. CDR3 bases: TGTGCCAGCAGAAACCCGCTAAGGAGCTCCTACGAGCAGTACTTC.

The J gene is TRBJ2-1, the V gene TRBV5-5; 10 positions agree with TRBD1. This CDR3 comprises 15 residues. V was clipped by 2 bases and J by 8 bases; unmatched bases: 7. CDR1 and CDR2 (germline): SGHKS, YYEKEE (reference sequence). The CDR3 loop is CASSLGDRGLDEQFF. The CDR3 DNA reads TGTGCCAGCAGCTTAGGGGACAGGGGATTAGATGAGCAGTTCTTC. The complete variable domain, with remaining parts taken from reference TRBV5-5 and TRBJ2-1, reads DAGVTQSPTHLIKTRGQQVTLRCSPISGHKSVSWYQQVLGQGPQFIFQYYEKEERGRGNFPDRFSARQFPNYSSELNVNALLLGDSALYLCASSLGDRGLDEQFFGPGTRLTVL.

The rearrangement joins TRBV20-1 to TRBJ2-7; D may be TRBD2 (5 bases). CDR1 and CDR2 from the germline V gene are DFQATT and SNEGSKA (reference sequence). The CDR3 is made up of 11 amino acids. V lost 5 bases to trimming and J lost 12 bases, with 17 bases between them. The CDR3 here is CSAGRTEGLYF. CDR3 nucleotide sequence: TGCAGTGCTGGTAGGACTGAGGGATTGTACTTC.